What follows are 18 T cell receptor beta chains derived from one specimen sequenced in a study of T cells expressing NK-cell markers (dated by TCRdb to about 2020). The library was built by means of 5' RACE. Sequencing took place on an Illumina HiSeq 2000. TCRdb reanalyzed the reads, keeping one entry per CDR3 protein sequence and omitting DNA. This sample's table contains roughly 350,000 distinct CDR3 sequences. The top ten clonotypes cover about 5.2% of the sample. Input material: blood T cells: a sorted CD56 or NKG2C T cell subset, CD4+ or CD8+ T cells, or bulk PBMC T cells (not recorded which). These receptors originate from a man aged 18-69 years in good health.

The V gene is TRBV14, the J gene TRBJ2-3; no DNA is available, so the TRBD1 call from TCRdb remains unchecked. This CDR3 contains 18 residues. Germline assignment: CDR1 SGHDN and CDR2 FVKESK. The chain's CDR3 is CASSQVIKQEGGTDTQYF.

This sequence joins TRBV2 and TRBJ2-1; TCRdb's assignment of TRBD2 cannot be checked, as there is no DNA. From germline, CDR1 is SNHLY and CDR2 FYNNEI. The CDR3 is 15 amino acids. The CDR3: CASGSRGGHLDEQFF.

The gene calls are TRBV7-9 and TRBJ2-7; the TCRdb D gene call, TRBD2, has no DNA to confirm it. Germline assignment: CDR1 SEHNR and CDR2 FQNEAQ (reference sequence). The CDR3 extends over 15 amino acids. This CDR3 is CATDPFSGAHYEQYF.

The chain is built from TRBV12-3 or TRBV12-4 and TRBJ2-3. The CDR3 consists of 16 residues. CDR3 loop: CASSLSRRVSTDTQYF.

The V gene is TRBV6-1, the J gene TRBJ1-4; no DNA is available, so the TRBD1 call from TCRdb remains unchecked. Per the germline V gene, CDR1 is MNHNS and CDR2 is SASEGT. The CDR3 runs to 16 residues. CDR3 amino acids: CASTASTGGQIEKLFF.

The rearrangement joins TRBV5-1 to TRBJ1-1. Germline values: CDR1 SGHRS, CDR2 YFSETQ. CDR3 length: 13 amino acids. This CDR3 reads CASSIEGYTEAFF.

V and J are TRBV7-2 and TRBJ2-1; there is no DNA to check the TCRdb D call of TRBD2. This CDR3 is 16 amino acids long. In germline, CDR1 is SGHTA, CDR2 FQGNSA. The CDR3 sequence is CASSLKGLATYNEQFF.

The chain carries TRBV12-3 or TRBV12-4 and TRBJ2-1; the TRBD1 assignment by TCRdb is unverifiable without DNA. The CDR3 totals 15 residues. The CDR3 spells CASRSTGTGNNEQFF.

This chain uses TRBV5-5 with TRBJ1-2. The V gene's germline CDR1 is SGHKS and CDR2 YYEKEE (reference sequence). CDR3 length equals 14 residues. The CDR3 reads CASSRGVPTYGYTF.

The gene calls are TRBV6-1 and TRBJ2-5; TCRdb calls TRBD1, which cannot be checked without DNA. The CDR3 has 15 residues. Germline V gene data show CDR1 as MNHNS and CDR2 as SASEGT. CDR3 sequence: CASRRTTGAQETQYF.

CDR3 amino acids: CASSFPTALAYNEQFF. The V gene is TRBV28, the J gene TRBJ2-1. The CDR3 totals 16 residues. Germline V lookup: CDR1 MDHEN, CDR2 SYDVKM.

The rearrangement uses TRBV27 and TRBJ1-4. Germline values: CDR1 MNHEY, CDR2 SMNVEV (reference sequence). The CDR3 is made up of 17 amino acids. The CDR3 loop is CASSLSRRAPFNEKLFF.

The chain links TRBV20-1 to TRBJ2-3; TCRdb picks TRBD2, but there is no DNA to check that call. Germline values: CDR1 DFQATT, CDR2 SNEGSKA (reference sequence). This CDR3 contains 15 residues. This CDR3 is CSASGTSGGPLMAYF.

This rearrangement joins TRBV7-2 to TRBJ2-3; TCRdb names TRBD2, which stays unverified in the absence of DNA. CDR1 and CDR2 from the germline V gene are SGHTA and FQGNSA. This CDR3 is built from 17 residues. The CDR3 loop is CASSSPGLAGGTDTQYF.

The chain recombines TRBV4-2 with TRBJ2-3; checking the TCRdb D call of TRBD2 is not possible without DNA. The germline V gene encodes CDR1 LGHNA and CDR2 YNFKEQ. The CDR3 length is 17 residues. CDR3 loop: CASSRTSGGNPTDTQYF.

This CDR3 reads CASSRGTSGGAPYEQYF. This sequence joins TRBV7-2 and TRBJ2-7; TCRdb indicates TRBD2, and absent DNA this call remains unverified. The CDR3 runs 17 residues. Germline V gene sequence: CDR1 SGHTA, CDR2 FQGNSA.

This rearrangement joins TRBV10-3 to TRBJ2-4; TCRdb calls TRBD2, which cannot be checked without DNA. The CDR3 is made up of 20 amino acids. Germline V gene lookup returns CDR1 ENHRY and CDR2 SYGVKD. CDR3: CAISESTGGGGSLAKNIQYF.

The chain carries TRBV5-1 and TRBJ2-7. Looked up from germline, CDR1 is SGHRS and CDR2 is YFSETQ. This CDR3 has 12 amino acids. CDR3 sequence: CASSGFQAEQYF.